The 11 T cell receptor beta chains below come from one sample, sequenced in a study of breast tumors, draining lymph nodes, adjacent tissues. Breast cancer patients provided tissue from their axillary draining lymph nodes. TCRdb used MiXCR to reprocess the multiplex PCR reads, holding one entry per CDR3 protein. The sample holds approximately 300,000 distinct CDR3 sequences, roughly 30% seen once. Sequencing used axillary lymph node tissue. These TCRs come from a female donor with breast cancer. Some clones in this sample may be carry-over from other donors' samples.

This clonotype was recorded at least ten times. The chain joins TRBV2 to TRBJ1-2; the D gene is possibly TRBD1 (6 bases). With 3 bases removed from V and 4 bases from J, the gap between germline ends came to 12 bases. The CDR3 consists of 14 residues. The germline V gene has CDR1 SNHLY and CDR2 FYNNEI. The CDR3 DNA sequence: TGTGCCAGCAGTGAGGTCGGGGGGGCCTATGGCTACACCTTC. Translating it yields CASSEVGGAYGYTF.

In this sample, this clonotype turned up many times. The chain carries TRBV29-1 and TRBJ2-3; D unclear. Germline assignment: CDR1 SQVTM and CDR2 ANQGSEA. The V and J ends lost 5 bases and 6 bases respectively, with 15 bases between them. The CDR3 runs to 13 residues. CDR3 sequence reads: CSVQWGFWDTQYF. The DNA for the CDR3 is TGCAGCGTTCAATGGGGATTCTGGGATACGCAGTATTTT.

This clonotype came up many times. The chain employs TRBV5-1 and TRBJ1-2, with D uncertain. The germline V gene encodes CDR1 SGHRS and CDR2 YFSETQ. The CDR3 totals 13 residues. The germline V and J ends were trimmed by 2 bases and 0 bases, with 5 bases remaining between them. CDR3 coding DNA: TGCGCCAGCAGCTTAATAGCTAACTATGGCTACACCTTC. This encodes CASSLIANYGYTF.

As concerns this clonotype: This may come from a read error, since a much larger clone is one base off. The V and J genes are TRBV9 and TRBJ2-1, with D maybe TRBD2 (5 bases). Trimming shortened V by 3 bases and J by 9 bases, and 16 bases separated the two germline ends. The CDR3 is 14 residues long. The germline CDR1 and CDR2 sequences are SGDLS and YYNGEE. The CDR3 nucleotides are TGTGCCAGCAGCGGGAGGCCGCTGTCCCGTGAGCAGTTCTTC. It codes for CASSGRPLSREQFF. Drawing the rest from reference TRBV9 and TRBJ2-1, the complete variable domain is DSGVTQTPKHLITATGQRVTLRCSPRSGDLSVYWYQQSLDQGLQFLIQYYNGEERAKGNILERFSAQQFPDLHSELNLSSLELGDSALYFCASSGRPLSREQFFGPGTRLTVL.

This clonotype has ten or more counts. V gene TRBV10-1 combines with J gene TRBJ2-1; 8 nucleotides align to TRBD2. Trimming at V came to 4 bases and at J to 8 bases, leaving 10 bases not matched to a gene. The CDR3 spans 15 residues. Germline values: CDR1 WNHNN, CDR2 SYGVQD (reference sequence). As DNA, the CDR3 is TGCGCCAGCAGTGTCGGCGGGAGGAAAGGCGATGAGCAGTTCTTC. Translating gives CASSVGGRKGDEQFF.

Notes on this clonotype: Germline is not matched at one junction end, which may reflect a read error. The V call is TRBV20-1, the J call TRBJ2-7; D unresolved. CDR3 length: 12 residues. CDR1 is DFQATT and CDR2 is SNEGSKA in the germline V gene (reference sequence). The chain's CDR3 is CSARGVAYEPYF. The CDR3 DNA sequence: TGCAGTGCTAGAGGGGTGGCCTACGAGCCGTACTTC.

As concerns this clonotype: The missing conserved phenylalanine or tryptophan at the end of this CDR3 makes a read error likely. This chain links TRBV19 with TRBJ2-7; 8 bases map to TRBD1. CDR3 size: 16 residues. Looked up from germline, CDR1 is LNHDA and CDR2 is SQIVND (reference sequence). Here the CDR3 reads CASGIGSRGLYYEQYS. CDR3 coding DNA: TGTGCCAGTGGTATAGGGTCCAGGGGGCTATACTACGAGCAGTACTCC.

This clonotype was picked up many times. In DNA, the CDR3 is TGCAGTGCTAGAGATCCTGGCAGAACCGCCTATGGCTACACCTTC. The encoded protein is CSARDPGRTAYGYTF. The rearrangement links TRBV20-1 to TRBJ1-2; no firm D call. Germline CDR1 reads DFQATT; CDR2 reads SNEGSKA (reference sequence). The ends were cut back, 0 bases at V and 4 bases at J, with 15 bases in the middle. The CDR3 extends over 15 amino acids.

This clonotype was counted at least ten times. CDR3: CASSQDVLAYNEQFF. DNA of the CDR3: TGTGCCAGCAGCCAAGATGTACTAGCCTACAATGAGCAGTTCTTC. The V call is TRBV3-1, the J call TRBJ2-1, with D maybe TRBD2 (5 bases). The germline V gene encodes CDR1 LGHDT and CDR2 YNNKEL (reference sequence). Trimming removed 0 bases at V and 2 bases at J, with 8 bases between. The CDR3 consists of 15 residues.

This chain connects TRBV2 to TRBJ1-1; D remains ambiguous. The CDR3 runs to 13 residues. In germline, CDR1 is SNHLY, CDR2 FYNNEI. Trimming took 2 bases from V and 1 from J, leaving 5 bases between them. The CDR3 DNA is TGTGCCAGCAGTGAACAGGCGAACACTGAAGCTTTCTTT. Translating gives CASSEQANTEAFF.

As for this clonotype: A read error may produce the germline difference seen at one junction end. The genes are TRBV5-1 and TRBJ1-1; TRBD1 matches at 9 bases. The CDR3 is made up of 18 amino acids. Germline V lookup: CDR1 SGHRS, CDR2 YFSETQ. For the CDR3, the DNA is TGTGCCAGCAGCGTAGTTCCCTCGGACAGGGGAGGATACACTGAAGCTTTCTTT. Translating gives CASSVVPSDRGGYTEAFF.